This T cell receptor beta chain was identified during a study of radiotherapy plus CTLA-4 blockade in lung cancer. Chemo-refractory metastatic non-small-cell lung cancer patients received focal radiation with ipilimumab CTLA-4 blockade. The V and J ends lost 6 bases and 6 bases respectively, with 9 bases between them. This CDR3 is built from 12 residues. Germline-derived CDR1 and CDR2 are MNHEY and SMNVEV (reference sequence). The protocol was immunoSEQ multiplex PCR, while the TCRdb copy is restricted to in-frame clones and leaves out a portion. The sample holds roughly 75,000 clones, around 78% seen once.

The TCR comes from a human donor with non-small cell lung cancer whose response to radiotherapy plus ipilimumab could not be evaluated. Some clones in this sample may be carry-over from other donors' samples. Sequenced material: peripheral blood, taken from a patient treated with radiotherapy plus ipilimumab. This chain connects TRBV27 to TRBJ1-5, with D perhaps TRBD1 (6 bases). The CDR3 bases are TGTGCCAGCAGCTTCAGGGGTCAGCCCCAGCATTTT. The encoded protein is CASSFRGQPQHF.